The clone carrying this TCR beta chain turned up a few times. The CDR3 is 11 amino acids. Per the germline V gene, CDR1 is MDHEN and CDR2 is SYDVKM. Trimming pared 7 bases from V and 6 bases from J, leaving 7 bases between. Data came from immunoSEQ multiplex PCR; TCRdb stores just in-frame clones and leaves some out. The sample lists around 450,000 clones, around nine tenths occurring once. This sample is drawn from a study of Ad26.COV2.S vaccination and SARS-CoV-2 variants. Turning to the study itself: Administration of Ad26.COV2.S was intramuscular, either once or twice 56 days apart.

Treatment of the sample: about 20 received Ad26.COV2.S at low or high dose, single or two shots; about 5 received placebo; per-sample allocation not given. Material that was analyzed had been drawn on day 63 after the first vaccine or placebo injection. In Boston, the donor was an adult between 18-55 years of age. An Ad26 vector expressing Wuhan-strain SARS-CoV-2 spike served as the vaccine. The source material was peripheral blood, sampled in a trial of Ad26.COV2.S vaccine versus placebo. The chain joins TRBV28 to TRBJ1-3; D not certain. The clonotype was recovered from a person aged 18-60 years who received the Ad26.COV2.S COVID-19 vaccine or a placebo. The CDR3 region is CASIDANTIYF. CDR3 DNA sequence: TGTGCCAGCATCGACGCAAACACCATATATTTT.